The 7 T cell receptor beta chains listed next were all sequenced from one sample in a study of technical replicates of blood from several donors. Profiling relied on immunoSEQ multiplex PCR, and the TCRdb table lists in-frame clones only, not all of them. The sample has more than 65,000 clones, around 94% seen once. The sample taken for sequencing was T cells isolated from PBMCs. These receptors came from a human donor in good health.

V usage is TRBV7-9 and J usage is TRBJ1-2; 7 positions agree with TRBD1. Germline assignment: CDR1 SEHNR and CDR2 FQNEAQ (reference sequence). The CDR3 runs to 13 residues. J gave up 7 bases and V 1 base, and 3 bases lay outside the gene matches. CDR3 DNA sequence: TGTGCCAGCAGCTTAGGTCGGGACAGTGGCTACACCTTC. Translation: CASSLGRDSGYTF.

V and J are TRBV2 and TRBJ1-2; D gene unclear. Trimming shortened V by 3 bases and J by 5 bases, and 7 bases separated the two germline ends. The CDR3 is 12 amino acids. Germline lookup yields CDR1 SNHLY and CDR2 FYNNEI. The CDR3 sequence: CASSERAYGYTF. The CDR3, as DNA: TGTGCCAGCAGTGAGAGAGCTTATGGCTACACCTTC.

This chain connects TRBV6-5 to TRBJ1-1, with D unclear. Looked up from germline, CDR1 is MNHEY and CDR2 is SVGAGI. Trimming left V 2 bases short and J 0 bases short, with 10 bases between. The CDR3 runs 15 residues. CDR3 protein: CASSYGRRLNTEAFF. The DNA for the CDR3 is TGTGCCAGCAGTTACGGGAGGAGGCTGAACACTGAAGCTTTCTTT.

The chain joins TRBV19 to TRBJ1-1; D not resolved. Looked up from germline, CDR1 is LNHDA and CDR2 is SQIVND (reference sequence). V was pared by 5 bases and J by 1 base, with 23 bases between. The CDR3 has 18 amino acids. This CDR3 reads CASSLYRGSQDTNTEAFF. The CDR3 DNA is TGTGCCAGTAGTCTCTACCGGGGTTCCCAGGATACGAACACTGAAGCTTTCTTT.

This chain uses TRBV2 with TRBJ2-3; no clear D. The V end lost 6 bases, the J end lost 10 bases, and 17 bases lay between the germline ends. In germline, CDR1 is SNHLY, CDR2 FYNNEI. The CDR3 consists of 13 residues. The CDR3 DNA reads TGTGCCAGCAGGGATGAGTTAGCCCGATCGCAGTATTTT. It codes for CASRDELARSQYF.

This chain joins TRBV2 and TRBJ1-4; D uncertain. Germline V gives CDR1 SNHLY, CDR2 FYNNEI. This CDR3 is built from 14 residues. V was cut by 1 base and J by 12 bases, with 15 bases left in between. As DNA, the CDR3 is TGTGCCAGCAGTGAAGACAAGGAGGTCGGCGAACTGTTTTTT. It encodes CASSEDKEVGELFF.

V usage is TRBV30 and J usage is TRBJ1-5; D gene uncertain. This CDR3 is built from 15 residues. V lost 0 bases, J lost 0 bases, and 9 bases lay in between. The germline gives CDR1 GTSNPN, CDR2 SVGIG (reference sequence). CDR3 region: CAWSVGGNSNQPQHF. DNA for the CDR3: TGTGCCTGGAGTGTAGGAGGGAATAGCAATCAGCCCCAGCATTTT.